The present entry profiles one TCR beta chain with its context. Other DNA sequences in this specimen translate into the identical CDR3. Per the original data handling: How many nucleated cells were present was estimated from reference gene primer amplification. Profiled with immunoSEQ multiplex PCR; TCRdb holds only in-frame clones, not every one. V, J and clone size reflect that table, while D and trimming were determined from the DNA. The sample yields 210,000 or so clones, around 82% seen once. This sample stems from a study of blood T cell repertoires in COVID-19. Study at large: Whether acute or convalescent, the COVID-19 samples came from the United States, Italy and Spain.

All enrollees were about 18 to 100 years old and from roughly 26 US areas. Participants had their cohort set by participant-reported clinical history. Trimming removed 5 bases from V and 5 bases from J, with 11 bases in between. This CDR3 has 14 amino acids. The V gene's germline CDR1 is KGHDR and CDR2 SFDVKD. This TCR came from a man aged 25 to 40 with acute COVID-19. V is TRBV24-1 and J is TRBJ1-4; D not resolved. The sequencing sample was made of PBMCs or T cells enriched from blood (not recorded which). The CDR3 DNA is TGTGCCACCAGTGGAGGACTGGAAAATGAAAAACTGTTTTTT. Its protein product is CATSGGLENEKLFF.